This TCR beta chain was identified during a study of metastatic and nonmetastatic thyroid tumors. Study at large: Comparison of repertoires was carried out across blood and tumor or nodule tissue from malignant and benign thyroid patients.

Germline V lookup: CDR1 GTSNPN, CDR2 SVGIG (reference sequence). V was cut by 4 bases and J by 3 bases, with 13 bases left in between. CDR3 length equals 13 residues. Only a few counts were recorded for this clone. Study processing details: Between-group CDR3 differences, defined by clinicopathological status, yielded a distant-metastasis classifier for papillary thyroid cancer. TCRdb reprocessed the PCR reads using MiXCR. TCRdb, rather than the study authors, made the V and J calls. The repertoire holds about 32,000 clones, with 33% as singletons. No patient had received any treatment before thyroid surgery.

This receptor was taken from a female donor with papillary thyroid cancer or a benign thyroid nodule (not recorded which). Some clones in this sample may be carry-over from other donors' samples. What was sequenced was tumor tissue. This sequence joins TRBV30 and TRBJ2-7; D is unclear. CDR3 sequence reads: CAWNLDHGYEQYF. As DNA, the CDR3 is TGTGCCTGGAACCTTGACCACGGCTACGAGCAGTACTTC.